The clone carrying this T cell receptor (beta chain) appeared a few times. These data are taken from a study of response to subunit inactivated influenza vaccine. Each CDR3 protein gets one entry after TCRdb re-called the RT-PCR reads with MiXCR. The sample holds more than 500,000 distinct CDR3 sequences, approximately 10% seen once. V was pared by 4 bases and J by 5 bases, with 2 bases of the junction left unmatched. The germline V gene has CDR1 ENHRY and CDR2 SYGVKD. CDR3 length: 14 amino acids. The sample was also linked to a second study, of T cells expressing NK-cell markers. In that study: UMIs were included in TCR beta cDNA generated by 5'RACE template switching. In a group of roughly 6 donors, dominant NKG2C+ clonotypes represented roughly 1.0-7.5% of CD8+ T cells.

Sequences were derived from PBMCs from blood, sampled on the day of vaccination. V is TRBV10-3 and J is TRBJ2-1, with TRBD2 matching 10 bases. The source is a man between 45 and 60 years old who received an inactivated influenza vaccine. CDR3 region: CAISVAGGNNEQFF. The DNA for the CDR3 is TGTGCCATCAGTGTAGCGGGAGGTAACAATGAGCAGTTCTTC.